The clone carrying this TCR beta chain was recorded many times. CDR1 and CDR2 from the germline V gene are SEHNR and FQNEAQ (reference sequence). CDR3 length: 15 residues. Trimming shortened V by 1 base and J by 3 bases, and 12 bases separated the two germline ends. Preparation of the TCRbeta library was carried out with unique molecular identifiers. Using its own MiXCR run on the PCR reads, TCRdb lists one record per CDR3 protein. The table includes about 240,000 distinct CDR3 sequences, about 12% detected once. The source of the sample is a study of T-cell reconstitution after alpha-beta-depleted transplantation in children.

The receptor comes from a human donor who donated a stem cell graft to a child with acute lymphoblastic leukemia. J is TRBJ1-2 and V is TRBV7-9; tentative D call: TRBD1 (5 bases). The specimen was PBMCs from the stem cell graft donor, collected from the stem cell graft. Here the CDR3 reads CASSLERGRDYGYTF. CDR3 sequence (DNA): TGTGCCAGCAGCTTAGAGAGGGGAAGGGACTATGGCTACACCTTC. The full variable domain, its missing parts supplied by reference TRBV7-9 and TRBJ1-2, is DTGVSQNPRHKITKRGQNVTFRCDPISEHNRLYWYRQTLGQGPEFLTYFQNEAQLEKSRLLSDRFSAERPKGSFSTLEIQRTEQGDSAMYLCASSLERGRDYGYTFGSGTRLTVV.